A selection of T cell receptor beta chains follows, all from one sample in a study of beta chain features in type 1 diabetes. The data were produced by immunoSEQ multiplex PCR, yet TCRdb's version contains in-frame clones alone and is incomplete. The sample consists of 680,000 or so clones, roughly 12% of them appearing once. The sequenced material came from naive CD4+ T cells from blood. The receptor source for this set is a man in his late teens or twenties with type 1 diabetes. The CDR3 runs from the conserved cysteine through the conserved F or W. The order of the fields is J gene, clone size, D gene, V gene, CDR3 DNA, CDR3 protein. The D gene is left open where the match is weak. Expanded clones get a size class; other rows say once, few or many, or leave the size out.

j_call: TRBJ2-7
clone_size: few
d_call: -
v_call: TRBV19
cdr3_nt: TGTGCCAGTAGCACGACAGTTCAGGGCGAGCAGTACTTC
cdr3_aa: CASSTTVQGEQYF

j_call: TRBJ2-1
clone_size: -
d_call: -
v_call: TRBV6-5
cdr3_nt: TGTGCCAGCAGTCAAGGGGGGCTACCTTACAATGAGCAGTTCTTC
cdr3_aa: CASSQGGLPYNEQFF

j_call: TRBJ2-5
clone_size: few
d_call: -
v_call: TRBV30
cdr3_nt: TGTGCCTGGACCGGCTTTGGGGAGACCCAGTACTTC
cdr3_aa: CAWTGFGETQYF

j_call: TRBJ2-7
clone_size: -
d_call: -
v_call: TRBV7-9
cdr3_nt: TGTGCCAGCAGCTTGGGGCTTAATAACGAGCAGTACTTC
cdr3_aa: CASSLGLNNEQYF

j_call: TRBJ2-7
clone_size: -
d_call: -
v_call: TRBV6-5
cdr3_nt: TGTGCCAGCAGTTACTTGGCAGCCGACTACGAGCAGTACTTC
cdr3_aa: CASSYLAADYEQYF

j_call: TRBJ1-1
clone_size: -
d_call: -
v_call: TRBV19
cdr3_nt: TGTGCCAGTAGGCCCCGACAGATGAACACTGAAGCTTTCTTT
cdr3_aa: CASRPRQMNTEAFF

j_call: TRBJ1-2
clone_size: -
d_call: -
v_call: TRBV6-1
cdr3_nt: TGTGCCAGCAGGCCGGGGAGCAGCTATGGCTACACCTTC
cdr3_aa: CASRPGSSYGYTF

j_call: TRBJ2-5
clone_size: -
d_call: TRBD2
v_call: TRBV14
cdr3_nt: TGTGCCAGCAGCCAAGAGTCGACTAGCGGGGGGCCGACGTACTTC
cdr3_aa: CASSQESTSGGPTYF

j_call: TRBJ1-5
clone_size: few
d_call: TRBD1
v_call: TRBV5-1
cdr3_nt: TGCGCCAGCAGCTTGGCAGGGGGTAGCAATCAGCCCCAGCATTTT
cdr3_aa: CASSLAGGSNQPQHF

j_call: TRBJ1-2
clone_size: few
d_call: -
v_call: TRBV30
cdr3_nt: TGTGCCTGGACCCACACGGGGAGGGGCGTCTATGGCTACACCTTC
cdr3_aa: CAWTHTGRGVYGYTF

j_call: TRBJ2-7
clone_size: few
d_call: TRBD1
v_call: TRBV5-1
cdr3_nt: TGCGCCAGCAGCTGGGACAGCCTAGATTCCTACGAGCAGTACTTC
cdr3_aa: CASSWDSLDSYEQYF

j_call: TRBJ2-2
clone_size: -
d_call: -
v_call: TRBV15
cdr3_nt: TGTGCCACCAGCAGAGATCGGGGCATCACCGGGGAGCTGTTTTTT
cdr3_aa: CATSRDRGITGELFF